Presented here are 25 T cell receptor beta chains from one specimen sequenced in a study of control samples from healthy donors and cancer patients. Sequencing used immunoSEQ multiplex PCR; TCRdb keeps in-frame clones, though not all of them. The sample carries 95,000 to 100,000 clones, 85% to 90% recorded once. The sample taken for sequencing was blood. The receptors here all came from a man between 25 and 39 years old in good health.

This clone was detected only once. V is TRBV11-2 and J is TRBJ2-5, with 9 positions matching TRBD2. Trimming at V came to 4 bases and at J to 1 base, leaving 16 bases not matched to a gene. CDR1 is SGHAT and CDR2 is FQNNGV in the germline V gene. This CDR3 comprises 19 residues. The CDR3 sequence: CASSSVRMSGGRIQETQYF. The CDR3 DNA reads TGTGCCAGCAGCTCCGTGCGAATGAGCGGGGGGCGAATCCAAGAGACCCAGTACTTC.

The rearrangement links TRBV5-4 to TRBJ1-1; TRBD1 agrees at 8 bases. V dropped 5 bases and J dropped 4; count of bases not matched to a gene: 4. The CDR3 extends over 13 amino acids. Germline V gene data show CDR1 as SGHNT and CDR2 as YYREEE (reference sequence). In DNA form, the CDR3 reads TGTGCCAGCAGACGGGACAGGCCCACTGAAGCTTTCTTT. Protein sequence: CASRRDRPTEAFF.

The V and J genes are TRBV2 and TRBJ1-2; D remains unclear. The CDR3 has 14 amino acids. The ends were cut back, 2 bases at V and 4 bases at J, with 11 bases in the middle. Germline V gene sequence: CDR1 SNHLY, CDR2 FYNNEI. The CDR3 region has the DNA TGTGCCAGCAGTGAACGGCAGATTTCCTATGGCTACACCTTC. This translates into CASSERQISYGYTF. The whole variable domain, filled in from reference TRBV2 and TRBJ1-2, reads EPEVTQTPSHQVTQMGQEVILRCVPISNHLYFYWYRQILGQKVEFLVSFYNNEISEKSEIFDDQFSVERPDGSNFTLKIRSTKLEDSAMYFCASSERQISYGYTFGSGTRLTVV.

This clone is a singleton in its sample. The V call is TRBV28, the J call TRBJ2-7; 9 bases are a match to TRBD2. Germline CDR1 MDHEN, CDR2 SYDVKM. The CDR3 length is 14 residues. V shed 5 bases and J 7 bases; nucleotides not matched to a gene: 9. In DNA, the CDR3 is TGTGCCAGCAGTACTAGCGGGCCGGGGTGGGAGCAGTACTTC. It encodes CASSTSGPGWEQYF.

This chain links TRBV2 with TRBJ2-3; TRBD2 might be the D (6 bases). Germline V CDR1 and CDR2: SNHLY, FYNNEI. Trimming cost V 5 bases and J 0 bases, with 12 bases left between them. The CDR3 sequence is 15 residues long. CDR3: CASSSRDLSTDTQYF. CDR3 DNA sequence: TGTGCCAGCAGTTCCCGGGACTTGAGCACAGATACGCAGTATTTT.

Points on this clone: This specimen includes other DNA sequences encoding the same CDR3. The rearrangement uses TRBV9 and TRBJ2-7; TRBD2 is a possible D gene (7 bases). Germline V gives CDR1 SGDLS, CDR2 YYNGEE. The CDR3 runs to 15 residues. The V and J ends lost 2 bases and 2 bases respectively, with 14 bases between them. The CDR3 spells CASSVEGGGPYEQYF. CDR3 sequence (DNA): TGTGCCAGCAGCGTTGAGGGGGGGGGTCCCTACGAGCAGTACTTC.

This sequence joins TRBV19 and TRBJ1-1; D not certain. Trimming left V 3 bases short and J 3 bases short, with 11 bases between. The CDR3 totals 14 residues. Germline CDR1 is LNHDA and CDR2 is SQIVND (reference sequence). The CDR3 region has the DNA TGTGCCAGTAGTATCCAGAGCTGGTACACTGAAGCTTTCTTT. Its protein is CASSIQSWYTEAFF.

DNA for the CDR3: TGTGCCAGTAGTATTATGGCAGGGCGGGGTGAAGCTTTCTTT. This encodes CASSIMAGRGEAFF. The J gene is TRBJ1-1, the V gene TRBV19, with TRBD1 as a possible D gene (5 bases). CDR3 length equals 14 residues. Trimming removed 3 bases from V and 7 bases from J, with 15 bases in between. CDR1 and CDR2 from the germline V gene are LNHDA and SQIVND (reference sequence).

This chain joins TRBV3-1 (or the pseudogene TRBV3-2) and TRBJ1-6; TRBD1 aligns across 9 bases. Germline V gene lookup returns CDR1 LGHDT and CDR2 YNNKEL (reference sequence). The CDR3 length is 15 residues. V lost 3 bases, J lost 6 bases, and 3 bases stayed unmatched. CDR3 region: CASSQGQGANSPLHF. DNA of the CDR3: TGTGCCAGCAGCCAGGGACAGGGAGCTAATTCACCCCTCCACTTT.

J is TRBJ1-5 and V is TRBV27, with 7 bases aligning to TRBD1. Germline CDR1 MNHEY, CDR2 SMNVEV (reference sequence). The CDR3 runs to 18 residues. V shed 2 bases, J shed 1 base, and the junction held 11 bases outside the gene matches. The CDR3 DNA sequence: TGTGCCAGCAGTTTAGGAATAAGAGGGGGCTCGAGCAATCAGCCCCAGCATTTT. Translated: CASSLGIRGGSSNQPQHF.

This sequence joins TRBV11-2 and TRBJ1-2; 12 nucleotides align to TRBD1. The CDR3 consists of 15 residues. Per germline, CDR1 SGHAT and CDR2 FQNNGV. Trimming cost V 5 bases and J 7 bases; bases outside gene matches: 8. The CDR3 spells CASSAPGQGARGYTF. CDR3 nucleotide sequence: TGTGCCAGCAGCGCCCCGGGACAGGGGGCGCGTGGCTACACCTTC.

V and J are TRBV5-1 and TRBJ2-7, with TRBD1 matching over 9 bases. Germline V lookup: CDR1 SGHRS, CDR2 YFSETQ. CDR3 length equals 16 residues. V gave up 3 bases and J gave up 0 bases; unmatched junction bases: 7. CDR3 amino acids: CASSCSGTGSSYEQYV. Written as DNA, the CDR3 is TGCGCCAGCAGCTGTTCCGGGACAGGGAGCTCCTACGAGCAGTACGTC.

The chain joins TRBV10-2 to TRBJ2-3; TRBD2 is a possible D gene (6 bases). Germline V gene lookup returns CDR1 WSHSY and CDR2 SAAADI. V lost 2 bases and J lost 2, with 11 bases in between. There are 15 residues in the CDR3. The CDR3 DNA reads as TGCGCCAGCAGTGAGGCGGGATGGGCCACAGATACGCAGTATTTT. This sequence encodes CASSEAGWATDTQYF.

In nucleotides, the CDR3 is TGTGCCCGAACACCCGGGAAAGAGGGGTTCTCCTACGAGCAGTACTTC. Translated, it gives CARTPGKEGFSYEQYF. The chain joins TRBV15 to TRBJ2-7, with D possibly being TRBD1 or TRBD2 (5 bases each). Germline-derived CDR1 and CDR2 are LNHNV and YYDKDF (reference sequence). V was cut by 11 bases and J by 0 bases, with 23 bases left in between. This CDR3 is built from 16 residues.

The chain employs TRBV12-5 and TRBJ2-1; D possibly uses TRBD1 or TRBD2 (7 bases each). V gave up 6 bases and J gave up 9 bases, with 15 bases separating them. The germline V gene has CDR1 LGHNT and CDR2 FRNRAP. This CDR3 has 13 amino acids. In DNA, the CDR3 is TGTGCTAGTGGGGGAGGGGGCACGAGTGAGCAGTTCTTC. It translates to CASGGGGTSEQFF.

This chain uses TRBV15 with TRBJ1-3; no definite D call. CDR3 length equals 11 residues. The germline V gene encodes CDR1 LNHNV and CDR2 YYDKDF (reference sequence). The ends were cut back, 6 bases at V and 4 bases at J, with 4 bases in the middle. The chain's CDR3 is CATRDGNTIYF. As DNA, the CDR3 is TGTGCCACCAGGGACGGAAACACCATATATTTT. Filled out from reference TRBV15 and TRBJ1-3, the complete variable domain reads DAMVIQNPRYQVTQFGKPVTLSCSQTLNHNVMYWYQQKSSQAPKLLFHYYDKDFNNEADTPDNFQSRRPNTSFCFLDIRSPGLGDTAMYLCATRDGNTIYFGEGSWLTVV.

V usage is TRBV9 and J usage is TRBJ1-1; D unresolved. This CDR3 is 12 amino acids long. Trimming took 3 bases from V and 5 from J, leaving 8 bases between them. The V gene's germline CDR1 is SGDLS and CDR2 YYNGEE. The CDR3 coding sequence is TGTGCCAGCAGCGGGGTTGGGACTGAAGCTTTCTTT. It specifies CASSGVGTEAFF. Complete variable domain (other parts from reference TRBV9 and TRBJ1-1): DSGVTQTPKHLITATGQRVTLRCSPRSGDLSVYWYQQSLDQGLQFLIQYYNGEERAKGNILERFSAQQFPDLHSELNLSSLELGDSALYFCASSGVGTEAFFGQGTRLTVV.

DNA for the CDR3: TGTGCCAGCAGTCGAATTATCACTGAAGCTTTCTTT. Protein product: CASSRIITEAFF. This chain connects TRBV7-9 to TRBJ1-1, with D unclear. CDR1 and CDR2 from the germline V gene are SEHNR and FQNEAQ (reference sequence). The CDR3 has 12 residues. V gave up 6 bases and J gave up 4 bases, with 9 bases separating them.

The CDR3 loop is CASSDSGRNEKLFF. CDR3 in DNA: TGTGCCAGCAGTGACTCGGGAAGGAATGAAAAACTGTTTTTT. This rearrangement joins TRBV28 to TRBJ1-4, with D uncertain. The CDR3 is made up of 14 amino acids. Germline V gives CDR1 MDHEN, CDR2 SYDVKM. The V and J ends lost 5 bases and 5 bases respectively, with 12 bases between them. The complete variable domain, with remaining parts taken from reference TRBV28 and TRBJ1-4, reads DVKVTQSSRYLVKRTGEKVFLECVQDMDHENMFWYRQDPGLGLRLIYFSYDVKMKEKGDIPEGYSVSREKKERFSLILESASTNQTSMYLCASSDSGRNEKLFFGSGTQLSVL.

The chain employs TRBV5-1 and TRBJ1-3, with a tentative D call TRBD1 (5 bases). The CDR3 contains 14 residues. Germline CDR1 is SGHRS and CDR2 is YFSETQ. V shed 3 bases and J shed 0 bases, with 7 bases lying between them. CDR3 DNA sequence: TGCGCCAGCAGCTGGGGGGTCTCTGGAAACACCATATATTTT. It encodes CASSWGVSGNTIYF.

This clone has only a few counts. V is TRBV9 and J is TRBJ1-3; 7 nucleotides align to TRBD1. Germline loops: CDR1 SGDLS, CDR2 YYNGEE. V lost 4 bases, J lost 1 base, and 5 bases stayed unmatched. The length of the CDR3 is 15 residues. CDR3 in amino acids: CASSQDRVSGNTIYF. The CDR3 DNA reads TGTGCCAGCAGCCAAGACAGGGTATCTGGAAACACCATATATTTT.

V gene TRBV6-5 combines with J gene TRBJ1-4, with D possibly matching TRBD1 (6 bases). Germline CDR1 MNHEY, CDR2 SVGAGI. This CDR3 is built from 14 residues. Trimming pared 5 bases from V and 7 bases from J, leaving 14 bases between. CDR3 sequence reads: CASSKQGSGEKLFF. The CDR3, as DNA: TGTGCCAGCAGTAAACAGGGTTCGGGTGAAAAACTGTTTTTT.

This sequence joins TRBV11-3 and TRBJ2-6; 7 bases fit TRBD1. This CDR3 is 19 amino acids long. Germline CDR1 SGHNT, CDR2 YENEEA. The trim removed 5 bases at V and 0 bases at J, leaving 13 bases unmatched. The CDR3 DNA is TGTGCCAGCAGCCCGAGCCCGGGACAGTCTCTCTCTGGGGCCAACGTCCTGACTTTC. Amino acid sequence: CASSPSPGQSLSGANVLTF.

This chain connects TRBV29-1 to TRBJ2-3; D uncertain. The CDR3 is 12 amino acids. The V end was cut by 4 bases, the J end by 7 bases, with 12 bases between. The germline gives CDR1 SQVTM, CDR2 ANQGSEA. In DNA form, the CDR3 reads TGCAGCGTTGCGGCCGCCACGCATACGCAGTATTTT. It translates to CSVAAATHTQYF.

With respect to this clone: Different DNA sequences within this sample yield the same CDR3. This chain's CDR3 is CASSLAQGYEQYF. The CDR3 nucleotides are TGTGCCAGCAGCTTGGCGCAGGGCTACGAGCAGTACTTC. The V gene is TRBV7-8, the J gene TRBJ2-7; D might be TRBD1 (5 bases). Germline CDR1 and CDR2: SGHVS and FQNEAQ. The CDR3 has 13 residues. V was pared by 3 bases and J by 3 bases, with 9 bases between.